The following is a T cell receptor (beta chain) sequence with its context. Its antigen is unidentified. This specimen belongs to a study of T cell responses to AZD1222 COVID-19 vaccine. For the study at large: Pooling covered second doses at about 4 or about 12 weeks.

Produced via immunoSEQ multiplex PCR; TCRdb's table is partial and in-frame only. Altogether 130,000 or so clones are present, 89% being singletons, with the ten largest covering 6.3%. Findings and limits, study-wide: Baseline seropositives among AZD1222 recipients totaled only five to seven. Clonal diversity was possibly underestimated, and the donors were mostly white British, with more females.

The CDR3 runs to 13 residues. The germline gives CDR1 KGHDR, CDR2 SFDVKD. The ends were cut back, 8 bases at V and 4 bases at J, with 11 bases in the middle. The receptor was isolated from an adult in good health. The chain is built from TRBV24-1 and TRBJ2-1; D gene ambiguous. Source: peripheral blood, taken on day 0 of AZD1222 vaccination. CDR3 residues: CATTVGWYNEQFF. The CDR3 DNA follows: TGTGCCACCACAGTCGGTTGGTACAATGAGCAGTTCTTC.